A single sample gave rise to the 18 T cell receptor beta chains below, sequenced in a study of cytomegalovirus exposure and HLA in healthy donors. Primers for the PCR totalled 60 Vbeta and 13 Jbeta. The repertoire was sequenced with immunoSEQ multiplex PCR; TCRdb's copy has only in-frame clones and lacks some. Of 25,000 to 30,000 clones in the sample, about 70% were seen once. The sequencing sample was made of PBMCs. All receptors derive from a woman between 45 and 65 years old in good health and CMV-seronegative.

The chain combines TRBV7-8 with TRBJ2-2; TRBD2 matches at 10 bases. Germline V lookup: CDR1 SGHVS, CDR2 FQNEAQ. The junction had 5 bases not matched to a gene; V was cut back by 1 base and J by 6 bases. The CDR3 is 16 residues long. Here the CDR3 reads CASSLGLAGEAGELFF. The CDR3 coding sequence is TGTGCCAGCAGCTTAGGCCTAGCGGGAGAAGCCGGGGAGCTGTTTTTT.

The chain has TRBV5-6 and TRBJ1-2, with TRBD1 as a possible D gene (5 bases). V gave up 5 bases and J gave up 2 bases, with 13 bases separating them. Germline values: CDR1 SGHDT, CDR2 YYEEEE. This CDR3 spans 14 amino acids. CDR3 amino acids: CASRSPTVNYGYTF. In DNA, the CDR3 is TGTGCCAGCAGATCCCCGACAGTGAACTATGGCTACACCTTC.

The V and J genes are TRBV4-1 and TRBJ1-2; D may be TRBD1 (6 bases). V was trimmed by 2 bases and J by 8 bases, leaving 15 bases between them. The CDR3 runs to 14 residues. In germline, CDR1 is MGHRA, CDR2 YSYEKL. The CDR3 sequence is CASSQNRAPGGYTF. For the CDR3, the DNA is TGCGCCAGCAGCCAAAACAGGGCCCCCGGCGGCTACACCTTC.

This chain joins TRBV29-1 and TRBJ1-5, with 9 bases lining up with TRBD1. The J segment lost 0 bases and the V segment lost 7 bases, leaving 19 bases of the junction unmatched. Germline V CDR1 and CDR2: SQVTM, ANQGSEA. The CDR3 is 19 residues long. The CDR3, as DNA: TGCAGCGCAATATTAACACCGGGACAGGGAAGGGATAGCAATCAGCCCCAGCATTTT. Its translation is CSAILTPGQGRDSNQPQHF.

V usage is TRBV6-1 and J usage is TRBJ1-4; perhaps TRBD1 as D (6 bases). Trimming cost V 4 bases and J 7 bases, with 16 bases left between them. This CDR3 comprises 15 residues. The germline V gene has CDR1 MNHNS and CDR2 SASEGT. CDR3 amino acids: CASSGGQGFSEKLFF. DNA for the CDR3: TGTGCCAGCAGTGGTGGCCAGGGGTTTTCTGAAAAACTGTTTTTT.

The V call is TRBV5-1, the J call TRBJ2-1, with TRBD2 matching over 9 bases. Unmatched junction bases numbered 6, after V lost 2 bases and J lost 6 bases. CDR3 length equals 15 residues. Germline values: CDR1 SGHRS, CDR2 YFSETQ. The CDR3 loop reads CASSLGLAGLNEQFF. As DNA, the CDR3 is TGCGCCAGCAGCTTAGGGCTAGCGGGACTCAATGAGCAGTTCTTC.

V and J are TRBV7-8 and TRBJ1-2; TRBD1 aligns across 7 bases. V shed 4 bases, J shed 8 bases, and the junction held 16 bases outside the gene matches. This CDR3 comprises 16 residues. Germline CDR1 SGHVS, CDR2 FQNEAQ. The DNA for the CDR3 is TGTGCCAGCAGCTCCATCCCCCGAGGGGGCCAAGGGGGCTACACCTTC. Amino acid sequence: CASSSIPRGGQGGYTF.

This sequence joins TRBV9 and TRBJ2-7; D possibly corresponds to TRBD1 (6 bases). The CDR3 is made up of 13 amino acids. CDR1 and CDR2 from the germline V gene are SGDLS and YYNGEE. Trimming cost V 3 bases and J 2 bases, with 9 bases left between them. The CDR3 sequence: CASSATGTYEQYF. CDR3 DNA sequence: TGTGCCAGCAGCGCCACAGGGACCTACGAGCAGTACTTC. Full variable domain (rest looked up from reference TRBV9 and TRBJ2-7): DSGVTQTPKHLITATGQRVTLRCSPRSGDLSVYWYQQSLDQGLQFLIQYYNGEERAKGNILERFSAQQFPDLHSELNLSSLELGDSALYFCASSATGTYEQYFGPGTRLTVT.

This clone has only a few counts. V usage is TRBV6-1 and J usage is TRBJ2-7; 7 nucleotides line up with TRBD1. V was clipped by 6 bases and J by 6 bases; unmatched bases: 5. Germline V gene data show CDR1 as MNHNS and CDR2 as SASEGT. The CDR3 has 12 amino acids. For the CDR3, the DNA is TGTGCCAGCAGCTTTACAGGGGCCGAGCAGTACTTC. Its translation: CASSFTGAEQYF.

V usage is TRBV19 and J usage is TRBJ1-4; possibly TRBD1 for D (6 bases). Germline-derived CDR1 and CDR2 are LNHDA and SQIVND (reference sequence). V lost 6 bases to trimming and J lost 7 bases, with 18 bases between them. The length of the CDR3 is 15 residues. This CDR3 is CASSPLGEGVEKLFF. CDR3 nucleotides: TGTGCCAGTAGCCCACTGGGTGAGGGGGTTGAAAAACTGTTTTTT.

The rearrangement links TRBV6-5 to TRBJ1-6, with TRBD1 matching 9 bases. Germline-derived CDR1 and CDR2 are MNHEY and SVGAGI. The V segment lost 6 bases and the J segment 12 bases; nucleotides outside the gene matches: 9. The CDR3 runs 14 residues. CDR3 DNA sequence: TGTGCCAGCAGATCCGGGACAGGGAGTAGACCCCTCCACTTT. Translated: CASRSGTGSRPLHF.

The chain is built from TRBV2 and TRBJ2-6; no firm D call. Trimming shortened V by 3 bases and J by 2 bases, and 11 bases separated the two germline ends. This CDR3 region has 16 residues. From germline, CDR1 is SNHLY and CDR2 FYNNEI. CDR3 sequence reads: CASSDQQLAGANVLTF. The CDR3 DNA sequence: TGTGCCAGCAGTGATCAACAGTTGGCTGGGGCCAACGTCCTGACTTTC.

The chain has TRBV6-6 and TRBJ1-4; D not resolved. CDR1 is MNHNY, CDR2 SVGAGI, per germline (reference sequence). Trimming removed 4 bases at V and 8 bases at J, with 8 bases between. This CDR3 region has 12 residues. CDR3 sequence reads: CASSSRGEKLFF. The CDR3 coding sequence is TGTGCCAGCAGTTCCCGAGGGGAAAAACTGTTTTTT.

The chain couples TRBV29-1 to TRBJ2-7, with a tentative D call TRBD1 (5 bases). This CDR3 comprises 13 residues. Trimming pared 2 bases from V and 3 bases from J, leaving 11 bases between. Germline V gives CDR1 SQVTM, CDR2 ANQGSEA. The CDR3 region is CSVEQGTHYEQYF. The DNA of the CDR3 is TGCAGCGTTGAACAGGGAACACACTACGAGCAGTACTTC.

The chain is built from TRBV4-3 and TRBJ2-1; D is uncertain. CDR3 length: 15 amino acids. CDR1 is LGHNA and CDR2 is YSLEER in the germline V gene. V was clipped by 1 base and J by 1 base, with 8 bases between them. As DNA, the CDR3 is TGCGCCAGCAGCCAAGGGGCAGCATCCTACAATGAGCAGTTCTTC. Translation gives CASSQGAASYNEQFF.

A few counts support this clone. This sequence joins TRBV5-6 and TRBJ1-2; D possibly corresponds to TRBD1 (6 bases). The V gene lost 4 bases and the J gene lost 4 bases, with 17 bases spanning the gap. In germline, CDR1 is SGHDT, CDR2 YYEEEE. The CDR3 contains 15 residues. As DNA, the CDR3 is TGTGCCAGCAGCCCCCTGTACCGACAGGTCTATGGCTACACCTTC. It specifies CASSPLYRQVYGYTF.

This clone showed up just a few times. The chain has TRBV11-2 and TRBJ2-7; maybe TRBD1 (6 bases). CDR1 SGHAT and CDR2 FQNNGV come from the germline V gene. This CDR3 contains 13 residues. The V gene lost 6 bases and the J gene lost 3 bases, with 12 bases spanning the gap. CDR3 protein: CASSSGTLYEQYF. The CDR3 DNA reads TGTGCCAGCAGTTCCGGGACACTCTACGAGCAGTACTTC. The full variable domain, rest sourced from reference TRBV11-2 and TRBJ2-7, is EAGVAQSPRYKIIEKRQSVAFWCNPISGHATLYWYQQILGQGPKLLIQFQNNGVVDDSQLPKDRFSAERLKGVDSTLKIQPAKLEDSAVYLCASSSGTLYEQYFGPGTRLTVT.

CDR3 sequence (DNA): TGCGCCAGCAGCCAAGATGTGCGCTTGAACACTGAAGCTTTCTTT. It yields the protein CASSQDVRLNTEAFF. V gene TRBV4-1 combines with J gene TRBJ1-1, with D unclear. The CDR3 loop spans 15 amino acids. Germline V gives CDR1 MGHRA, CDR2 YSYEKL. Trimming shortened V by 0 bases and J by 0 bases, and 8 bases separated the two germline ends.